The clone carrying this T cell receptor (beta chain) was recorded a few times. Antigen unknown. The CDR3 is 14 amino acids. The data are from a study of CD8 T cells in ankylosing spondylitis. Quantitative 5'-RACE with molecular barcodes was used to make the TCR beta libraries. TCRdb re-called the 5' RACE reads through MiXCR, storing one row per CDR3 protein. The sample lists 400,000 to 450,000 distinct CDR3 sequences; more than 15% were seen once. Study-wide findings and caveats: The study identified a TCR beta motif of several highly homologous variants that appeared characteristic of ankylosing spondylitis blood. Reportedly, disease-linked clones are significantly enriched in ankylosing spondylitis patients' matched synovial fluid.

The receptor comes from a male donor with ankylosing spondylitis. The material sequenced was blood, either unsorted or a sorted T cell fraction (not recorded which). The chain couples TRBV21-1 to TRBJ2-2; TRBD1, the table's D call, was not compared with the DNA. TRBV21-1 is a known pseudogene. For the CDR3, the DNA is TGTGCCAGCGGACAGGGGGCTTACACCGGGGAGCTGTTTTTT. It yields the protein CASGQGAYTGELFF.